The clone carrying this T cell receptor (beta chain) was counted ten times or more. Its antigen is currently unknown. CDR3 length: 17 residues. Germline V gives CDR1 DFQATT, CDR2 SNEGSKA (reference sequence). V shed 2 bases, J shed 2 bases, and the junction held 8 bases outside the gene matches. This entry comes from a study of post-analysis software for immune sequencing data. Built from TCR beta cDNA, the libraries had unique molecular identifiers in them. One entry per CDR3 protein results from TCRdb running MiXCR on the PCR reads. The sample yields over 250,000 distinct CDR3 sequences, less than 40% seen once. Study-wide results and limits: Patients had higher frequencies than controls of roughly five TRBV segments, including TRBV5-6, TRBV5-1 and TRBV20-1. Multiple sclerosis patients had significantly lower normalized Chao1 diversity than controls.

J is TRBJ2-7 and V is TRBV20-1; TRBD2 matches 14 bases. The sequencing input was blood. The TCR was taken from a girl aged 5 to 17 with multiple sclerosis. CDR3 region: CSARPGTSGSCTYEQYF. The CDR3 bases are TGCAGTGCTAGACCCGGGACTAGCGGGAGTTGCACCTACGAGCAGTACTTC.